The 30 T cell receptor beta chains presented below share a single source sample, sequenced in a study of blood T cells in healthy people across ages. A second PCR of roughly 7 to 11 cycles used a sample-barcoded 5' primer and a J-beta primer mix. TCRdb fed the 5' RACE reads into MiXCR, producing one record per CDR3 protein. The repertoire holds roughly 700,000 distinct CDR3 sequences, with about 52% as singletons. Input material: blood. These receptors were obtained from a woman in her sixties in good health.

Ten or more counts support this clonotype. This rearrangement joins TRBV6-2 or TRBV6-3 to TRBJ2-3, with 9 bases that match TRBD2. In germline, CDR1 is MNHEY, CDR2 SVGEGT. The CDR3 consists of 15 residues. After removal of 2 bases from V and 6 bases from J, the junction contained 6 bases not matched to a gene. The CDR3 sequence: CASSYRGTSYDTQYF. CDR3 nucleotide sequence: TGTGCCAGCAGTTACAGGGGGACTAGCTATGATACGCAGTATTTT.

V and J are TRBV3-1 and TRBJ2-1, with 11 nucleotides matching TRBD2. This CDR3 is built from 18 residues. Trimming removed 3 bases from V and 2 bases from J; junction bases left unmatched: 9. The germline gives CDR1 LGHDT, CDR2 YNNKEL (reference sequence). This CDR3 reads CASSHQKSGLAAYNEQFF. CDR3 bases: TGTGCCAGCAGCCACCAAAAGTCGGGACTAGCGGCCTACAATGAGCAGTTCTTC.

CDR3 protein: CAIRDRGLNQPQHF. In nucleotides, the CDR3 is TGTGCCATCAGAGACAGGGGGCTTAATCAGCCCCAGCATTTT. V and J are TRBV10-3 and TRBJ1-5, with 10 bases lining up with TRBD1. This CDR3 has 14 amino acids. The V gene's germline CDR1 is ENHRY and CDR2 SYGVKD. Trimming took 6 bases from V and 4 from J; bases not matched to a gene: 3.

The chain couples TRBV12-3 or TRBV12-4 to TRBJ2-5, with D perhaps given as TRBD1 or TRBD2 (5 bases each). V lost 3 bases and J 2 bases, leaving 10 bases between the germline ends. The CDR3 is 14 residues long. The CDR3 sequence: CASSFRERQETQYF. The CDR3 bases are TGTGCCAGCAGTTTCAGGGAGAGACAAGAGACCCAGTACTTC.

This clonotype has only a few counts. The CDR3 loop reads CASSQMNTIYF. CDR3 bases: TGTGCCAGCAGCCAAATGAACACCATATATTTT. The chain has TRBV3-1 and TRBJ1-3; D unclear. The germline V and J ends were trimmed by 2 bases and 7 bases, with 3 bases remaining between them. The CDR3 is 11 amino acids. Germline CDR1 and CDR2: LGHDT and YNNKEL (reference sequence).

This chain's CDR3 is CSARDISGDGLAESYEQYF. CDR3 DNA sequence: TGCAGTGCTAGAGATATTTCGGGGGACGGACTAGCGGAGTCCTACGAGCAGTACTTC. V gene TRBV20-1 combines with J gene TRBJ2-7; 10 bases align to TRBD2. V was pared by 0 bases and J by 1 base, with 15 bases of the junction left unmatched. The CDR3 is made up of 19 amino acids. CDR1 is DFQATT and CDR2 is SNEGSKA in the germline V gene (reference sequence).

The CDR3 nucleotides read TGTGCCAGCAGTGGAGGACAGCGCACAGATACGCAGTATTTT. Translation: CASSGGQRTDTQYF. The chain couples TRBV6-1 to TRBJ2-3, with a tentative D call TRBD1 (6 bases). The V end was cut by 4 bases, the J end by 1 base, with 9 bases between. CDR3 length: 14 residues. Germline V gene data show CDR1 as MNHNS and CDR2 as SASEGT.

The CDR3 here is CASSQSGGFYNEQFF. The CDR3 DNA reads as TGTGCCAGCAGCCAAAGCGGGGGATTTTACAATGAGCAGTTCTTC. This chain uses TRBV7-2 with TRBJ2-1; 8 bases are a match to TRBD2. Looked up from germline, CDR1 is SGHTA and CDR2 is FQGNSA. V dropped 5 bases and J dropped 4; count of bases not matched to a gene: 7. The CDR3 covers 15 residues. Based on the CDR3 plus reference TRBV7-2 and TRBJ2-1, the full variable domain is GAGVSQSPSNKVTEKGKDVELRCDPISGHTALYWYRQSLGQGLEFLIYFQGNSAPDKSGLPSDRFSAERTGGSVSTLTIQRTQQEDSAVYLCASSQSGGFYNEQFFGPGTRLTVL.

The J gene is TRBJ2-1, the V gene TRBV4-2; 12 bases map to TRBD2. Germline V lookup: CDR1 LGHNA, CDR2 YNFKEQ. CDR3 length: 15 amino acids. With V trimmed by 1 base and J by 8 bases, 3 bases remained unmatched. The CDR3 protein is CASSQGLAGGDEQFF. Here the CDR3 DNA reads TGTGCCAGCAGCCAAGGGCTAGCGGGAGGGGATGAGCAGTTCTTC.

The J gene is TRBJ2-7, the V gene TRBV7-2; 9 bases map to TRBD1. V trimming: 5 bases; J trimming: 2 bases; junction bases outside the gene matches: 19. The CDR3 runs to 19 residues. Germline loops: CDR1 SGHTA, CDR2 FQGNSA. CDR3 nucleotides: TGTGCCAGCAGCCCCTTAGAAAAATCCGGGACAGGGCGACCCTACGAGCAGTACTTC. Protein sequence: CASSPLEKSGTGRPYEQYF.

The CDR3 is CASSFLVEAEQFF. The CDR3 coding sequence is TGTGCCAGCAGTTTCCTGGTTGAGGCCGAGCAGTTCTTC. This rearrangement joins TRBV6-6 to TRBJ2-1; D not resolved. Germline V gene sequence: CDR1 MNHNY, CDR2 SVGAGI (reference sequence). This CDR3 has 13 amino acids. V dropped 4 bases and J dropped 10 bases, with 14 bases sitting between them.

V gene TRBV5-4 combines with J gene TRBJ2-3; D remains unclear. This CDR3 is built from 16 residues. V was cut by 2 bases and J by 0 bases, with 13 bases left in between. Germline V gene sequence: CDR1 SGHNT, CDR2 YYREEE (reference sequence). This CDR3 reads CASSLRVLTSTDTQYF. The CDR3 nucleotides are TGTGCCAGCAGCTTAAGGGTACTAACTAGCACAGATACGCAGTATTTT.

This sequence joins TRBV12-3 or TRBV12-4 and TRBJ2-7; tentatively, D is TRBD2 (6 bases). The last part of the DNA fits TRBJ2-5 better; the J call may be wrong. This CDR3 has 12 amino acids. In DNA form, the CDR3 reads TGTGCCAGCAGTTTGTGGAGGGGGACCCAGTACTTC. Its translation: CASSLWRGTQYF.

The chain employs TRBV20-1 and TRBJ2-2; perhaps TRBD2 as D (6 bases). The germline gives CDR1 DFQATT, CDR2 SNEGSKA (reference sequence). This CDR3 contains 14 residues. Trimming removed 6 bases from V and 2 bases from J, with 13 bases in between. CDR3 DNA sequence: TGCAGTGCATTAGCGGAACCAAACACCGGGGAGCTGTTTTTT. Residues: CSALAEPNTGELFF.

Points on this clonotype: One junction end disagrees with the germline gene, perhaps due to a read error. The V gene is TRBV6-2 or TRBV6-3, the J gene TRBJ2-1; maybe TRBD2 (5 bases). Germline V gene lookup returns CDR1 MNHEY and CDR2 SVGEGT. This CDR3 has 13 residues. The CDR3, as DNA: TGTGCCAGCAGGGACTCCTCCCACAATGAGCAGTTCTTC. Residues: CASRDSSHNEQFF.

The rearrangement links TRBV28 to TRBJ2-3; D might be TRBD1 or TRBD2, each matching 5 bases. The CDR3 contains 15 residues. V lost 5 bases and J 4 bases, leaving 16 bases between the germline ends. CDR1 and CDR2 (germline): MDHEN, SYDVKM. CDR3 sequence (DNA): TGTGCCAGCAGTGGCTGGGGCGGGCCCGCAGATACGCAGTATTTT. Translated: CASSGWGGPADTQYF.

The chain combines TRBV20-1 with TRBJ1-5, with TRBD1 as a possible D gene (5 bases). The CDR3 loop spans 14 amino acids. Germline-derived CDR1 and CDR2 are DFQATT and SNEGSKA (reference sequence). V lost 0 bases to trimming and J lost 7 bases, with 13 bases between them. CDR3 sequence reads: CSARDRGFWQPQHF. The CDR3 DNA reads TGCAGTGCTAGAGATCGGGGGTTTTGGCAGCCCCAGCATTTT.

The V call is TRBV28, the J call TRBJ2-7, with D tentatively TRBD1 or TRBD2 (5 bases each). Germline V gives CDR1 MDHEN, CDR2 SYDVKM. V lost 8 bases to trimming and J lost 0 bases, with 20 bases between them. CDR3 length: 16 residues. The CDR3 DNA reads TGTGCCAGCGGTAGTGATGGGGGTCCTAGCTCCTACGAGCAGTACTTC. Translating it yields CASGSDGGPSSYEQYF. Together with reference TRBV28 and TRBJ2-7, the CDR3 gives the full variable domain: DVKVTQSSRYLVKRTGEKVFLECVQDMDHENMFWYRQDPGLGLRLIYFSYDVKMKEKGDIPEGYSVSREKKERFSLILESASTNQTSMYLCASGSDGGPSSYEQYFGPGTRLTVT.

Comments on this clonotype: A read error may explain this, as a much larger clone is one base away. The chain uses TRBV20-1 and TRBJ2-7; D not certain. TRBJ2-5 matches the DNA end more closely, so the J call is doubtful. The CDR3 has 14 residues. The germline V gene has CDR1 DFQATT and CDR2 SNEGSKA (reference sequence). Here the CDR3 reads CSAPPHKLKGTQYF. CDR3 coding DNA: TGCAGTGCCCCTCCCCACAAGTTAAAAGGGACCCAGTACTTC.

The CDR3 spells CASSPQGFLYTDTQYF. The CDR3, as DNA: TGTGCCAGCAGCCCTCAGGGCTTCCTTTACACAGATACGCAGTATTTT. The chain carries TRBV7-2 and TRBJ2-3, with D possibly TRBD1 on 5 matching bases. Trimming shortened V by 5 bases and J by 2 bases, and 17 bases separated the two germline ends. Germline loops: CDR1 SGHTA, CDR2 FQGNSA. The CDR3 is 16 residues long.

V and J are TRBV25-1 and TRBJ2-1; the D gene is possibly TRBD1 (5 bases). Trimming left V 8 bases short and J 2 bases short, with 13 bases between. The CDR3 has 14 residues. Per germline, CDR1 MGHDK and CDR2 SYGVNS. The CDR3 region has the DNA TGTGCCAGCGCGGTTAGGGGAACCTACAATGAGCAGTTCTTC. This sequence encodes CASAVRGTYNEQFF. Looking up the rest from reference TRBV25-1 and TRBJ2-1 gives the full variable domain: EADIYQTPRYLVIGTGKKITLECSQTMGHDKMYWYQQDPGMELHLIHYSYGVNSTEKGDLSSESTVSRIRTEHFPLTLESARPSHTSQYLCASAVRGTYNEQFFGPGTRLTVL.

The chain recombines TRBV7-2 with TRBJ2-3, with 7 bases lining up with TRBD2. The length of the CDR3 is 15 residues. Per germline, CDR1 SGHTA and CDR2 FQGNSA. Trimming removed 6 bases from V and 4 bases from J; junction bases left unmatched: 10. CDR3 loop: CASRPGAGAADTQYF. The CDR3 coding sequence is TGTGCCAGCAGGCCCGGGGCGGGAGCGGCAGATACGCAGTATTTT.

The J gene is TRBJ2-2, the V gene TRBV12-3 or TRBV12-4; D gene uncertain. The CDR3 totals 14 residues. V was shortened by 5 bases and J by 5 bases, with 12 bases between the two germline ends. The CDR3 bases are TGTGCCAGCAGTCCCATAGGATCTACCGGGGAGCTGTTTTTT. This sequence encodes CASSPIGSTGELFF.

This clonotype was counted a few times. V and J are TRBV5-1 and TRBJ2-7; 9 nucleotides line up with TRBD1. The CDR3 consists of 15 residues. V lost 5 bases and J lost 7; bases outside the gene matches: 13. Germline CDR1 is SGHRS and CDR2 is YFSETQ. The CDR3, as DNA: TGCGCCAGCAGTTCCTCCGGGACAGGGATTCTTGAGCAGTACTTC. This codes for CASSSSGTGILEQYF.

This clonotype was picked up a small number of times. The CDR3 reads CASSFGGDFGTQYF. The CDR3 DNA reads as TGTGCCAGCAGCTTTGGGGGGGACTTTGGGACCCAGTACTTC. The V call is TRBV7-2, the J call TRBJ2-5, with 7 bases matching TRBD2. Trimming cost V 3 bases and J 7 bases; bases outside gene matches: 8. This CDR3 spans 14 amino acids. Germline V gene sequence: CDR1 SGHTA, CDR2 FQGNSA.

This chain links TRBV4-2 with TRBJ1-1; D is undetermined. The CDR3 totals 14 residues. The V gene's germline CDR1 is LGHNA and CDR2 YNFKEQ. Trimming removed 2 bases from V and 1 base from J, with 8 bases in between. Here the CDR3 reads CASSQRTGNTEAFF. As DNA, the CDR3 is TGTGCCAGCAGCCAAAGGACGGGGAACACTGAAGCTTTCTTT.

This clonotype was counted once. At one boundary the junction diverges from the germline segment, which might be a read error. The rearrangement uses TRBV6-1 and TRBJ2-7; TRBD2 agrees at 12 bases. Germline-derived CDR1 and CDR2 are MNHNS and SASEGT. The CDR3 spans 15 residues. The CDR3 loop reads CASSEGTSGSYERYF. The CDR3 coding sequence is TGTGCCAGCAGCGAGGGGACTAGCGGGTCCTACGAGCGGTACTTC.

The rearrangement uses TRBV29-1 and TRBJ1-1; D might be TRBD1 (6 bases). CDR1 is SQVTM, CDR2 ANQGSEA, per germline. Trimming shortened V by 7 bases and J by 4 bases, and 16 bases separated the two germline ends. This CDR3 contains 13 residues. The CDR3 nucleotides are TGCAGCGCCGCCACCAGGACAGCCACTGAAGCTTTCTTT. It encodes CSAATRTATEAFF.

The chain has TRBV18 and TRBJ2-5, with 9 bases that match TRBD1. The J call is doubtful: the DNA matches TRBJ2-7 better. The CDR3 is 16 residues long. Germline CDR1 KGHSH, CDR2 LQKENI. In DNA, the CDR3 is TGTGCCAGCTCCCCCTTTACAGGGGGCTTTTCCTACGAGCAGTACTTC. It specifies CASSPFTGGFSYEQYF.

This chain uses TRBV4-3 with TRBJ2-1; 7 bases are a match to TRBD2. The CDR3 loop spans 16 amino acids. J gave up 13 bases and V 0 bases, and 15 bases lay outside the gene matches. CDR1 is LGHNA, CDR2 YSLEER, per germline. CDR3 in DNA: TGCGCCAGCAGCCAAGAGTGGGCGGGAGAGAGGGAGACCCAGTTCTTC. As protein: CASSQEWAGERETQFF.